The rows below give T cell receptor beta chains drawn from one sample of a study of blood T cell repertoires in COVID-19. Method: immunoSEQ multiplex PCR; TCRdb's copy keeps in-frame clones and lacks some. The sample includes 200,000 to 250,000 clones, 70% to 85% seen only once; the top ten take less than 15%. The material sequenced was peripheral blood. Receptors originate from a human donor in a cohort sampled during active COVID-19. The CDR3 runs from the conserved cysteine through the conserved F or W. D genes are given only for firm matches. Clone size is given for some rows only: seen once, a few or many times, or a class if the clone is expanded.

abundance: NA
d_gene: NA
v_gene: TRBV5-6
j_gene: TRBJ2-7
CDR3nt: TGTGCCAGCAGCTTAGTCAGGGGTGCTCCCTACGAGCAGTACTTC
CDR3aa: CASSLVRGAPYEQYF

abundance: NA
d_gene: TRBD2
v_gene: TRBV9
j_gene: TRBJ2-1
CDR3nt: TGTGCCAGCAGCCCCCTAGCGGTGAATGAGCAGTTCTTC
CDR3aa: CASSPLAVNEQFF

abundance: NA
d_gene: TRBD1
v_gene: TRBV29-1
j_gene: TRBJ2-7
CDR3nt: TGCAGCGTTGAACGATTAGGACAGGGGGCCTACGAGCAGTACTTC
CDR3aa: CSVERLGQGAYEQYF

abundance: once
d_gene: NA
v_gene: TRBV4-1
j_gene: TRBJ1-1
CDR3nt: TGCGCCAGCAGCCAACCGGTACTGAACACTGAAGCTTTCTTT
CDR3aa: CASSQPVLNTEAFF

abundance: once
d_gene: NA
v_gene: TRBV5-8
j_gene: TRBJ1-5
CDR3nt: TGTGCCAGCAGCTTGGGTAGGGGGAAGATTGGGAATCAGCCCCAGCATTTT
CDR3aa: CASSLGRGKIGNQPQHF

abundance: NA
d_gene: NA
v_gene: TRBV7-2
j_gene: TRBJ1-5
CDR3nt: TGTGCCAGCAGCTCGTCCGGGACAAAGAATCAGCCCCAGCATTTT
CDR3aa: CASSSSGTKNQPQHF

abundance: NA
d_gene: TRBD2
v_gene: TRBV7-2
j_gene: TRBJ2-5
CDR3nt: TGTGCCAGCAGCTTTAGGGGACTAGCGGGAGAGACCCAGTACTTC
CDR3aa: CASSFRGLAGETQYF

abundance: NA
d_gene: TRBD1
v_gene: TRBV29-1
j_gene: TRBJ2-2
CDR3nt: TGCAGCGTTGGGGCCCTACAGGGGGCAAACACCGGGGAGCTGTTTTTT
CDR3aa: CSVGALQGANTGELFF

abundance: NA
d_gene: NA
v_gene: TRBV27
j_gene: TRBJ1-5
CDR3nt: TGTGCCAGCAGTTTGGTAGGGGCCGATCAGCCCCAGCATTTT
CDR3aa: CASSLVGADQPQHF

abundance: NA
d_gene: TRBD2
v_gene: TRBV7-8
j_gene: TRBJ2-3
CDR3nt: TGTGCCAGCACTCCACCGGGACTAGCGGGATTTGATACGCAGTATTTT
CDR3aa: CASTPPGLAGFDTQYF

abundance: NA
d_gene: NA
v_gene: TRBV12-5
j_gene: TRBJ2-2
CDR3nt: TGTGCTAGTGGTTTGAGAGGGCCTCAAACGGCCGGGGAGCTGTTTTTT
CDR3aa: CASGLRGPQTAGELFF

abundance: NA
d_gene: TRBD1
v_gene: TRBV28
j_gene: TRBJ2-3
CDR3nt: TGTGCCAGCAGTCTCGGACAGGTTAGCACAGATACGCAGTATTTT
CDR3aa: CASSLGQVSTDTQYF

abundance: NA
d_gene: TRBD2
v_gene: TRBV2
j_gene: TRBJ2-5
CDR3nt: TGTGCCAGCAGTGGAAGGACTAGCGGGAAAGAGACCCAGTACTTC
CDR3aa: CASSGRTSGKETQYF

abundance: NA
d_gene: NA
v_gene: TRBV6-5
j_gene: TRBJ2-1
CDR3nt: TGTGCCAGCAGCAGAGGTAACGATGAGCAGTTCTTC
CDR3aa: CASSRGNDEQFF

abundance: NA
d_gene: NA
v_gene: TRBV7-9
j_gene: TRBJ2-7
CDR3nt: TGTGCCAGCAGCTCGGCCGGACTGCTCTCCTACGAGCAGTACTTC
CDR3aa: CASSSAGLLSYEQYF

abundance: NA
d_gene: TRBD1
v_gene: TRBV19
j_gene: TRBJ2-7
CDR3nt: TGTGCCAGCCAGGGACAGCTTAGCGAGCAGTACTTC
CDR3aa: CASQGQLSEQYF

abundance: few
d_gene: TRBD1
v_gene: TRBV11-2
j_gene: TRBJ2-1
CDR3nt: TGTGCCAGCAGCCGGGACAGTAGCTCCTACAATGAGCAGTTCTTC
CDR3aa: CASSRDSSSYNEQFF

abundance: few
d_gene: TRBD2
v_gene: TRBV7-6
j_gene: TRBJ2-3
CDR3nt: TGTGCCAGCAGCTTAGTCCAACTAGCGGGAGAGAGTAGTACGCAGTATTTT
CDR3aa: CASSLVQLAGESSTQYF

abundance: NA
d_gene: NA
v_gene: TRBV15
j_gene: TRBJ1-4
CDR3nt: TGTGCCACCAGCGTCGGGGAAAAACTGTTTTTT
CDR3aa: CATSVGEKLFF

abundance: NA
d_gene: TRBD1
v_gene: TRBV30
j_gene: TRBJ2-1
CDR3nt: TGTGCCTGGTCGATACAGGGGAGTGAGCAGTTCTTC
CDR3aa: CAWSIQGSEQFF

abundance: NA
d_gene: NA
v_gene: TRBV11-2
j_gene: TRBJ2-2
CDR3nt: TGTGCCAGCAGCTTAGGTCAGACTAACACCGGGGAGCTGTTTTTT
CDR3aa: CASSLGQTNTGELFF

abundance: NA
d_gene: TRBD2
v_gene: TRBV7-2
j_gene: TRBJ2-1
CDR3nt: TGTGCCAGCAGCCGCATGGTGACTAGCTGGGGGAGATACAATGAGCAGTTCTTC
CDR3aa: CASSRMVTSWGRYNEQFF

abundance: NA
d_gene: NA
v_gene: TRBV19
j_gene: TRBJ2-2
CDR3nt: TGTGCCAGTAGTATGGTGGGAGCGGGGGAGCTGTTTTTT
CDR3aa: CASSMVGAGELFF

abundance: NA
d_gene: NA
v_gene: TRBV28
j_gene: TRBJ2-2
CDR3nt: TGTGCCAGCAGTTTGCTCCGGAGCGGAGACACCGGGGAGCTGTTTTTT
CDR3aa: CASSLLRSGDTGELFF

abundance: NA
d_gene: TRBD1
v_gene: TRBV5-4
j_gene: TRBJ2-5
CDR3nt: TGTGCCAGCAGCCCCGTGATTGGGACAGAAGAGACCCAGTACTTC
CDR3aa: CASSPVIGTEETQYF

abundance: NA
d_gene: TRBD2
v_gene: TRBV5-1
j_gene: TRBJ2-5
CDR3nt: TGCGCCAGCAGCTCTACTAGCGGGAGGTCTCAAGAGACCCAGTACTTC
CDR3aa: CASSSTSGRSQETQYF

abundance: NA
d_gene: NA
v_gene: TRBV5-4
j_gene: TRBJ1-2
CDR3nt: TGTGCCAGCAGCTTTGGACCGACAGAGACAAACTATGGCTACACCTTC
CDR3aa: CASSFGPTETNYGYTF

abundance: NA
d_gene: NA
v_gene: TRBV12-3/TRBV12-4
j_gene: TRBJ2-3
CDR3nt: TGTGCCAGCAGTCCTCCGACTGAGGATACGCAGTATTTT
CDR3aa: CASSPPTEDTQYF

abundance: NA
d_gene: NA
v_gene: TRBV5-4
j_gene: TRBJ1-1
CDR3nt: TGTGCCAGCAGCTTGGTGGGTCGACAGAACACTGAAGCTTTCTTT
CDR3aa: CASSLVGRQNTEAFF

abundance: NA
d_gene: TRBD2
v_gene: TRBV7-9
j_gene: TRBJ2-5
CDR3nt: TGTGCCACCGCGCGGGCTAGCGGGAAAGAGACCCAGTACTTC
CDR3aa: CATARASGKETQYF

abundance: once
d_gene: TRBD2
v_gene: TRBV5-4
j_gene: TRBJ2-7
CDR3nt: TGTGCCAGCTACCCGGCGGGGGGATCCTACGAGCAGTACTTC
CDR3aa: CASYPAGGSYEQYF

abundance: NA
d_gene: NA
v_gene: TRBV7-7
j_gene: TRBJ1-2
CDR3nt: TGTGCCAGCAGCCCTTTATCCGACAGCCCTTATGGCTACACCTTC
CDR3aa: CASSPLSDSPYGYTF

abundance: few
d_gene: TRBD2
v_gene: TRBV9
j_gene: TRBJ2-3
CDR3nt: TGTGCCAGCAGCGCCCTAGCGGGAGGGCTAGATACGCAGTATTTT
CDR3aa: CASSALAGGLDTQYF

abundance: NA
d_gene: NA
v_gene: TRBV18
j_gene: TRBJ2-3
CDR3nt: TGTGCCAGCTCACCATACACAGGAATTGCAGATACGCAGTATTTT
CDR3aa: CASSPYTGIADTQYF

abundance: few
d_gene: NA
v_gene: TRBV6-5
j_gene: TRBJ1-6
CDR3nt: TGTGCCAGCACCGTCGGTAATAATTCACCCCTCCACTTT
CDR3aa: CASTVGNNSPLHF

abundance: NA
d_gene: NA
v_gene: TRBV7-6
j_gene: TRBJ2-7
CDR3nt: TGTGCCAGCAGCTTATTTGTCGGGAGCTACGAGCAGTACTTC
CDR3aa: CASSLFVGSYEQYF

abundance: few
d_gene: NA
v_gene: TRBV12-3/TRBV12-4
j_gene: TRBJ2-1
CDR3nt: TGTGCCAGCAGTTTAGTCAGAAATGAGCAGTTCTTC
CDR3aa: CASSLVRNEQFF

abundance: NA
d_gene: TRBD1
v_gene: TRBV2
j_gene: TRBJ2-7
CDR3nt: TGTGCCAGCGTCCGGGACAGGGGGCTATACGAGCAGTACTTC
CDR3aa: CASVRDRGLYEQYF

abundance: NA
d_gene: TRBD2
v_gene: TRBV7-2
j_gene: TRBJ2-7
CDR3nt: TGTGCCAGCAGCTTTCGGGAGGCCTACGAGCAGTACTTC
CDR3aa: CASSFREAYEQYF

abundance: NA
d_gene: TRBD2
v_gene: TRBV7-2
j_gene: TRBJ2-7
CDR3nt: TGTGCCAGCAGCTCAACCGGGACTAGCGTCTACGAGCAGTACTTC
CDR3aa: CASSSTGTSVYEQYF

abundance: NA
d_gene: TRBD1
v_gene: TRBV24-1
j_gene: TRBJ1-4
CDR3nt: TGTGCCACCAGTGACCCGACAGGGCCAAATGAAAAACTGTTTTTT
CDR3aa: CATSDPTGPNEKLFF

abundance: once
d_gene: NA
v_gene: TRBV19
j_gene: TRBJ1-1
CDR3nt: TGTGCCAGTAGTATAGGATTCAGGGCAGGGAACACTGAAGCTTTCTTT
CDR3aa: CASSIGFRAGNTEAFF

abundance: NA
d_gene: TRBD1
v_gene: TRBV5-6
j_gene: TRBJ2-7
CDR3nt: TGTGCCAGCAGCTTGAACAGGGGGATTATGGCCTACGAGCAGTACTTC
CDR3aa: CASSLNRGIMAYEQYF

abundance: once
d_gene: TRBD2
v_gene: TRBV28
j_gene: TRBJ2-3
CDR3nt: TGTGCCAGCAGTTTATTCGGGGGGGATAGCACAGATACGCAGTATTTT
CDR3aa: CASSLFGGDSTDTQYF

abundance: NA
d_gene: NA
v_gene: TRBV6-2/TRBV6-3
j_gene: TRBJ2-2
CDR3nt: TGTGCCAGCAGCCCTAGCGAGAGTGCTAACACCGGGGAGCTGTTTTTT
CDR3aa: CASSPSESANTGELFF

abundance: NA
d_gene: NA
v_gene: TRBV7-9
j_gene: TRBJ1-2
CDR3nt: TGTGCCAGCAGCTCGAGGGAGGGCTATGGCTACACCTTC
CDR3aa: CASSSREGYGYTF

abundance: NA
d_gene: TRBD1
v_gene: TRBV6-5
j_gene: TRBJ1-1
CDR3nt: TGTGCCAGCAGCCGACAGGGACCCACTGAAGCTTTCTTT
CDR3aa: CASSRQGPTEAFF

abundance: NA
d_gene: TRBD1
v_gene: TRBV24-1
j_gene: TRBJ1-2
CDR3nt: TGTGCCACCAGTGAAACACGGACAGGGAAAGGCTATGGCTACACCTTC
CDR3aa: CATSETRTGKGYGYTF

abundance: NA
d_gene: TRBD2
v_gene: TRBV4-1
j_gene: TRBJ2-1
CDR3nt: TGCGCCAGCAGCCAACCTCTAGCGGGAGTTAGTAGTGAGCAGTTCTTC
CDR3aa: CASSQPLAGVSSEQFF

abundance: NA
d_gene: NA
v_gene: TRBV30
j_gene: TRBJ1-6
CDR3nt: TGTGCCTGGAGAGGCTTCTCAGGGCTCGGATATTCACCCCTCCACTTT
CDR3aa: CAWRGFSGLGYSPLHF

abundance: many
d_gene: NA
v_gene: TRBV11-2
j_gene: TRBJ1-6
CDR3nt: TGTGCCAGCAGCTTAGTGGTCAGTTCGAATTCACCCCTCCACTTT
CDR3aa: CASSLVVSSNSPLHF

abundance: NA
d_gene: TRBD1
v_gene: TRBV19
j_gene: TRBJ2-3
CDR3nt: TGTGCCAGTAGTTACGGGCAGGGGGCAACAGATACGCAGTATTTT
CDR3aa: CASSYGQGATDTQYF

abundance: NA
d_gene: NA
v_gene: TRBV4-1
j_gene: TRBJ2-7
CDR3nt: TGCGCCAGCAGCCAATCCATGGGGGCATACGAGCAGTACTTC
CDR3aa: CASSQSMGAYEQYF

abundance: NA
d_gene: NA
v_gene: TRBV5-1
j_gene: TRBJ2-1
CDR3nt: TGCGCCAGCAGAATTTCCAGGGGAGTCGGCAATGAGCAGTTCTTC
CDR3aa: CASRISRGVGNEQFF

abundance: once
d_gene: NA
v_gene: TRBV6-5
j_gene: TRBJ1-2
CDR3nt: TGTGCCAGCAGTTACTCAGGACAGTATGGCTACACCTTC
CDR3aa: CASSYSGQYGYTF

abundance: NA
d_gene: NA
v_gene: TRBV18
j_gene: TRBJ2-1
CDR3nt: TGTGCCAGCTCACCGGCGGACACCTCCTACAATGAGCAGTTCTTC
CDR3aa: CASSPADTSYNEQFF

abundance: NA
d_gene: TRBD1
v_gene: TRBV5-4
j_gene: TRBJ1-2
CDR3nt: TGTGCCAGCAGCTCGCAGGGGGCCAGTGGCTACACCTTC
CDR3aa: CASSSQGASGYTF

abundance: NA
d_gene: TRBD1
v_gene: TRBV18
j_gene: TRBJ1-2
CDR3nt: TGTGCCAGCTCACCACGTGGACCGGGACAGGGGAGAACGGACTATGGCTACACCTTC
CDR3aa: CASSPRGPGQGRTDYGYTF